These T cell receptor beta chains were read from a single sample in a study of blood T cell repertoires in COVID-19. Here immunoSEQ multiplex PCR was the method, and the copy in TCRdb shows in-frame clones only, minus some. The profile shows more than 90,000 clones, about nine tenths of them singletons. Sequencing was performed on peripheral blood. These receptors were taken from a man in his sixties or seventies who had recovered from COVID-19. CDR3s include the opening cysteine and the closing phenylalanine or tryptophan. A D gene is named only where the DNA matches it firmly. The size of a clone is reported for some rows only, either as once, few or many, or as a class for expanded clones.

length	V	J	size	D	DNA	CDR3
16	TRBV6-2/TRBV6-3	TRBJ2-1	.	TRBD2	TGTGCCAGCAGCGGACTAGTTCCGTTCGACTACAATGAGCAGTTCTTC	CASSGLVPFDYNEQFF
19	TRBV27	TRBJ2-2	.	.	TGTGCCAGCAGTTTATCGTTGGAGGTAGGGACATCGAACACCGGGGAGCTGTTTTTT	CASSLSLEVGTSNTGELFF
18	TRBV19	TRBJ1-5	.	TRBD1	TGTGCCAGTAGTGGCAGAGGGGGCCCCTGGGCTCGCAATCAGCCCCAGCATTTT	CASSGRGGPWARNQPQHF
14	TRBV2	TRBJ1-1	.	.	TGTGCCAACCCTTATAACCAGGGGAACACTGAAGCTTTCTTT	CANPYNQGNTEAFF
16	TRBV2	TRBJ1-6	once	.	TGTGCCAGCAGTGAGGGGAGGCCCGAGGGTAATTCACCCCTCCACTTT	CASSEGRPEGNSPLHF
14	TRBV7-9	TRBJ2-7	.	TRBD1	TGTGCCAGCAGCATACCGGGACAGCCCTACGAGCAGTACTTC	CASSIPGQPYEQYF
11	TRBV28	TRBJ1-1	.	.	TGTGCCACGTGGGGCAACACTGAAGCTTTCTTT	CATWGNTEAFF
15	TRBV29-1	TRBJ2-5	.	TRBD1	TGCAGCGTTTCAGCCCGGGACAGGGGCCCAGAGACCCAGTACTTC	CSVSARDRGPETQYF
13	TRBV28	TRBJ2-7	.	TRBD2	TGTGCCAGCACCCTAGCGGGAGCGGGCGAGCAGTACTTC	CASTLAGAGEQYF
16	TRBV11-2	TRBJ1-1	.	.	TGTGCCAGCAGCCCCCGCCGGGTCAGATTAAACACTGAAGCTTTCTTT	CASSPRRVRLNTEAFF
13	TRBV12-3/TRBV12-4	TRBJ1-2	.	.	TGTGCCAGCACCTTACGGGGAATCTATGGCTACACCTTC	CASTLRGIYGYTF
15	TRBV2	TRBJ1-1	.	TRBD1	TGTGCCAGCAGAGTGGACAGGGGCAGGGGCACTGAAGCTTTCTTT	CASRVDRGRGTEAFF
11	TRBV29-1	TRBJ2-5	.	.	TGCAGCGTGGCTAGGGGGGAGACCCAGTACTTC	CSVARGETQYF
15	TRBV2	TRBJ2-1	.	.	TGTGCCAGCACCGAACGTAGATACTCCTACAATGAGCAGTTCTTC	CASTERRYSYNEQFF
15	TRBV4-1	TRBJ1-2	few	.	TGCGCCAGCAGCCAGGATCCCCTTAGAGGGTATGGCTACACCTTC	CASSQDPLRGYGYTF
13	TRBV6-5	TRBJ1-4	once	TRBD1	TGTGCCAGCACCGAGACAGGGACAGAAAAACTGTTTTTT	CASTETGTEKLFF
15	TRBV7-2	TRBJ2-7	.	TRBD1	TGTGCCAGCAGAAAGGGACAGGCACAATTCTACGAGCAGTACTTC	CASRKGQAQFYEQYF